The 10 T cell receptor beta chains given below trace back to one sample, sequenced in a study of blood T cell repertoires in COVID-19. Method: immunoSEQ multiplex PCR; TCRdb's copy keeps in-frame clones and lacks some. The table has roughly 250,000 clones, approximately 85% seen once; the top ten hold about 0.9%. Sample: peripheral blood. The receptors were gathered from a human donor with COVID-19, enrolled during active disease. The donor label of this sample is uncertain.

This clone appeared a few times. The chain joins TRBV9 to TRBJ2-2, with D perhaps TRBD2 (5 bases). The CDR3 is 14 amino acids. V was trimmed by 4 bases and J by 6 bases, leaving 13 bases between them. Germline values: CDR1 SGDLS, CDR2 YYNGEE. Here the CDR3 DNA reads TGTGCCAGCAGCCTACTCTCTAGCTCCGGGGAGCTGTTTTTT. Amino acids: CASSLLSSSGELFF.

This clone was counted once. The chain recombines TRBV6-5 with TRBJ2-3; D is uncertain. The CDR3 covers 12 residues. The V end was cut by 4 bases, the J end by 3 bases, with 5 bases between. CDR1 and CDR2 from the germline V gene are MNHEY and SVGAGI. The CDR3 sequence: CASSSSTDTQYF. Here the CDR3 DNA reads TGTGCCAGCAGTTCTAGTACAGATACGCAGTATTTT.

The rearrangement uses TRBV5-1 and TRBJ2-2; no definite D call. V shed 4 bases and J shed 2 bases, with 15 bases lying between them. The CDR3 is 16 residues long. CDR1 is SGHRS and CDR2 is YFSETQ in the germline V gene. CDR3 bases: TGCGCCAGCAGCGAACGACAAATGGCTAACACCGGGGAGCTGTTTTTT. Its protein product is CASSERQMANTGELFF.

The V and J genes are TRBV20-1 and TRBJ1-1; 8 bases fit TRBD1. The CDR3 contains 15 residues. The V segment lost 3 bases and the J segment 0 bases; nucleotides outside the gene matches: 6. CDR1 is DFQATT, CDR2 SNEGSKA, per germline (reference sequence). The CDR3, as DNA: TGCAGTGCTAGTGGGCAGGGGGCGATGAACACTGAAGCTTTCTTT. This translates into CSASGQGAMNTEAFF.

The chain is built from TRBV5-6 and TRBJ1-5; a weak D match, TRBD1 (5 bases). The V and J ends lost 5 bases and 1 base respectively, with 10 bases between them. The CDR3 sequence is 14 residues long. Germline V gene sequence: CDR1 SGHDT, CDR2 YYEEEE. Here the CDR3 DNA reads TGTGCCAGCAGGGCGGGGGGAAGCAATCAGCCCCAGCATTTT. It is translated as CASRAGGSNQPQHF.

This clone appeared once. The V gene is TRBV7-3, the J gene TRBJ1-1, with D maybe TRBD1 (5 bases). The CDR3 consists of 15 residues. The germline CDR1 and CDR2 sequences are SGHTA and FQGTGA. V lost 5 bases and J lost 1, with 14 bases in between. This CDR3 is CASSLSAGGNTEAFF. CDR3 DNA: TGTGCCAGCAGCCTATCCGCCGGGGGGAACACTGAAGCTTTCTTT.

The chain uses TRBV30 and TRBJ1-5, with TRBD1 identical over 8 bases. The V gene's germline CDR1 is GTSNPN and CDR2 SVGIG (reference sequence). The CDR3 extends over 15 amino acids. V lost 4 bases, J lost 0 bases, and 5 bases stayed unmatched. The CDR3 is CAWKQTGASNQPQHF. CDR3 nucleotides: TGTGCCTGGAAACAGACAGGGGCTAGCAATCAGCCCCAGCATTTT.

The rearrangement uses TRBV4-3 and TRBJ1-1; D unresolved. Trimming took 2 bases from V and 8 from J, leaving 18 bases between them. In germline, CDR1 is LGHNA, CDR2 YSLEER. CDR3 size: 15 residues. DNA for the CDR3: TGCGCCAGCAGCCAAAATGGGAACGTCCCGGGGGAAGCTTTCTTT. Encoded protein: CASSQNGNVPGEAFF.

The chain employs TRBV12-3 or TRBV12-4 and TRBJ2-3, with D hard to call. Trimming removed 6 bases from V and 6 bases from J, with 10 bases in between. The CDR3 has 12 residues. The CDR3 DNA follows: TGTGCCAGCAGCGAGTCGTTGGATACGCAGTATTTT. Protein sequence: CASSESLDTQYF.

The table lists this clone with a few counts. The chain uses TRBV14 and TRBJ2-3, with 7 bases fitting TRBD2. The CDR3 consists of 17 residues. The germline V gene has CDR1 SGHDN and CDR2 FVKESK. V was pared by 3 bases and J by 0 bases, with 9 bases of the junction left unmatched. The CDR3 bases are TGTGCCAGCAGCCATATTAAGGGGACTACTAGCACAGATACGCAGTATTTT. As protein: CASSHIKGTTSTDTQYF.